This T cell receptor (beta chain) was captured in a study of shared clonotypes between healthy human individuals. Data came from immunoSEQ multiplex PCR; TCRdb stores just in-frame clones and leaves some out. The sample shows 2,100,000 or so clones, approximately 94% of them seen only once. V lost 10 bases and J lost 3; bases outside the gene matches: 12. Germline values: CDR1 ENHRY, CDR2 SYGVKD. This CDR3 is built from 14 residues. The specimen sequenced was naive CD4+ T cells sorted from blood. Subset in this sample: CD45RA+ positively selected. This chain joins TRBV10-3 and TRBJ2-7; 7 positions agree with TRBD1. This receptor was obtained from a man between 18 and 35 years old in good health. CDR3 DNA: TGTGCCACCAATGGCCGGGACAGAGACTACGAGCAGTACTTC. Amino acid sequence: CATNGRDRDYEQYF.